These T cell receptor beta chains were read from a single sample in a study of cytomegalovirus exposure and HLA in healthy donors. The repertoire was sequenced with immunoSEQ multiplex PCR; TCRdb's copy has only in-frame clones and lacks some. The sample includes roughly 180,000 clones, roughly 85% of them seen just once. Source material: PBMCs. The source is a man between 18 and 29 years old in good health and CMV-seropositive. CDR3s include the opening cysteine and the closing phenylalanine or tryptophan. D genes are given only for firm matches. Clone sizes are given selectively: once, few, many, or a class where the clone is expanded.

j_call	v_call	d_call	clone_size	cdr3_aa	cdr3_nt
TRBJ2-2	TRBV18	NA	NA	CASSRLDTGELFF	TGTGCCAGCTCCCGACTTGACACCGGGGAGCTGTTTTTT
TRBJ2-5	TRBV5-1	TRBD2	NA	CASSLGTSNAETQYF	TGCGCCAGCAGCTTAGGGACTAGCAACGCGGAGACCCAGTACTTC
TRBJ1-5	TRBV10-2	NA	once	CASSESRKRQPQHF	TGCGCCAGCAGTGAGTCACGCAAGCGGCAGCCCCAGCATTTT
TRBJ1-5	TRBV5-8	TRBD1	NA	CASSRKTGGSNQPQHF	TGTGCCAGCAGCAGGAAGACAGGGGGGAGCAATCAGCCCCAGCATTTT
TRBJ1-1	TRBV7-6	TRBD1	NA	CASSRDRGPTEAFF	TGTGCCAGCAGCCGGGACAGGGGGCCCACTGAAGCTTTCTTT
TRBJ2-7	TRBV6-1	TRBD2	NA	CASRILAGGPYEQYF	TGTGCCAGCAGAATACTAGCGGGGGGCCCCTACGAGCAGTACTTC
TRBJ1-2	TRBV18	NA	once	CASSPNSGNGYTF	TGTGCCAGCTCACCGAATTCGGGTAATGGCTACACCTTC
TRBJ2-5	TRBV5-6	NA	NA	CASSLVRVQETQYF	TGTGCCAGCAGCTTGGTCCGAGTTCAAGAGACCCAGTACTTC
TRBJ1-1	TRBV28	TRBD1	NA	CASRVDRAEAFF	TGTGCCAGCAGGGTGGACAGGGCTGAAGCTTTCTTT
TRBJ2-6	TRBV19	NA	once	CASSIVGGSGANVLTF	TGTGCCAGTAGTATAGTGGGGGGCTCTGGGGCCAACGTCCTGACTTTC
TRBJ2-5	TRBV7-7	TRBD1	NA	CASSTGQARRETQYF	TGTGCTAGCAGCACGGGACAGGCCCGGAGGGAGACCCAGTACTTC
TRBJ2-3	TRBV4-3	NA	few	CASSQGWGGGHTDTQYF	TGCGCCAGCAGCCAAGGCTGGGGCGGGGGACACACAGATACGCAGTATTTT
TRBJ2-1	TRBV5-1	TRBD2	once	CASRKGAGGIDYGEQFF	TGCGCCAGCAGGAAGGGGGCGGGGGGGATAGATTACGGTGAGCAGTTCTTC
TRBJ2-2	TRBV5-1	NA	NA	CASTVSRSDTGELFF	TGCGCCAGCACGGTATCGCGGTCGGACACCGGGGAGCTGTTTTTT
TRBJ2-7	TRBV15	TRBD1	NA	CATSSDRGIYEQYF	TGTGCCACCAGCAGCGACAGGGGAATCTACGAGCAGTACTTC
TRBJ1-2	TRBV7-9	TRBD1	NA	CASWGTDQNQFTYGYTF	TGTGCCAGCTGGGGGACAGACCAGAACCAATTCACATATGGCTACACCTTC
TRBJ1-4	TRBV7-6	NA	few	CASSTLQATNEKLFF	TGTGCCAGCAGCACGCTACAGGCGACTAATGAAAAACTGTTTTTT
TRBJ2-1	TRBV13	TRBD1	NA	CASSANDRGGVNEQFF	TGTGCCAGCAGCGCCAATGACAGGGGGGGGGTCAATGAGCAGTTCTTC
TRBJ1-1	TRBV6-5	NA	NA	CASSRGTTEAFF	TGTGCCAGCAGTAGGGGGACAACTGAAGCTTTCTTT
TRBJ2-7	TRBV6-1	TRBD1	NA	CASRDRTYEQYF	TGTGCCAGCAGGGACAGGACCTACGAGCAGTACTTC
TRBJ2-5	TRBV19	NA	NA	CASSITGTYQETQYF	TGTGCCAGTAGTATAACAGGGACGTACCAAGAGACCCAGTACTTC
TRBJ1-2	TRBV7-2	TRBD1	NA	CASSWYGTDYGYTF	TGTGCCAGCAGCTGGTACGGGACAGACTATGGCTACACCTTC
TRBJ2-7	TRBV7-2	TRBD2	few	CASSSRLGGLGEQYF	TGTGCCAGCAGCTCCCGACTAGGGGGACTAGGCGAGCAGTACTTC
TRBJ1-4	TRBV5-1	NA	NA	CASSLGGVDEKLFF	TGCGCCAGCAGCTTGGGGGGAGTGGATGAAAAACTGTTTTTT
TRBJ1-2	TRBV28	NA	NA	CASSGAWAGDNYGYTF	TGTGCCAGCAGCGGAGCATGGGCAGGGGATAACTATGGCTACACCTTC
TRBJ2-7	TRBV7-7	TRBD1	NA	CASSFDRGYEQYF	TGTGCTAGCAGCTTTGACAGGGGATACGAGCAGTACTTC
TRBJ1-4	TRBV5-1	NA	NA	CASSLALQGFNEKLFF	TGCGCCAGCAGCTTGGCCTTACAGGGTTTTAATGAAAAACTGTTTTTT
TRBJ2-5	TRBV5-1	TRBD2	NA	CASSLGLAGGTQETQYF	TGCGCCAGCAGCTTGGGCCTAGCGGGGGGGACCCAAGAGACCCAGTACTTC
TRBJ1-5	TRBV19	TRBD1	NA	CASRKTGVGNQPQHF	TGTGCCAGTAGGAAGACAGGGGTTGGTAATCAGCCCCAGCATTTT
TRBJ1-4	TRBV6-6	NA	NA	CASSYRRANEKLFF	TGTGCCAGCAGTTACAGGCGGGCTAATGAAAAACTGTTTTTT
TRBJ1-1	TRBV5-5	NA	NA	CASSLGRLNTEAFF	TGTGCCAGCAGCTTGGGCCGGTTGAACACTGAAGCTTTCTTT
TRBJ1-1	TRBV5-1	TRBD1	NA	CASSLVGTDPNFGTEAFF	TGCGCCAGCAGCTTGGTGGGGACAGATCCTAACTTTGGGACTGAAGCTTTCTTT
TRBJ2-1	TRBV2	NA	NA	CASKNDMRSYNEQFF	TGTGCCAGCAAGAATGACATGCGCTCCTACAATGAGCAGTTCTTC
TRBJ1-1	TRBV2	NA	NA	CASSEYGRVGTEAFF	TGTGCCAGCAGTGAGTATGGCAGGGTAGGGACTGAAGCTTTCTTT
TRBJ1-6	TRBV7-9	NA	NA	CASRRTDSNSPLHF	TGTGCCAGCAGGAGGACGGACTCCAATTCACCCCTCCACTTT
TRBJ2-7	TRBV10-3	NA	NA	CATDQDRTSYEQYF	TGTGCCACCGACCAAGACAGGACCTCCTACGAGCAGTACTTC
TRBJ2-7	TRBV7-2	TRBD2	NA	CASSLVSGGLYEQYF	TGTGCCAGCAGCTTAGTTAGCGGGGGGCTCTACGAGCAGTACTTC
TRBJ2-3	TRBV30	NA	NA	CAWSMLATSTDTQYF	TGTGCCTGGAGTATGTTAGCGACTAGCACAGATACGCAGTATTTT